Presented here are 8 T cell receptor beta chains from one specimen sequenced in a study of T cells in localized non-small cell lung cancer. The repertoire was sequenced with immunoSEQ multiplex PCR; TCRdb's copy has only in-frame clones and lacks some. The data contain some 130,000 clones, approximately 88% of them singletons. The sample was peripheral blood, taken before any cancer treatment. These receptors originate from an older female donor with stage I lung adenocarcinoma.

CDR3 bases: TGTGCCAGCTCACCGAGCGGGCCCAATTCCTACGAGCAGTACTTC. It encodes CASSPSGPNSYEQYF. The chain recombines TRBV18 with TRBJ2-7, with a possible D match to TRBD2 (6 bases). Germline CDR1 KGHSH, CDR2 LQKENI. The ends were cut back, 3 bases at V and 1 base at J, with 13 bases in the middle. The CDR3 sequence is 15 residues long.

The chain links TRBV6-5 to TRBJ1-2; D is perhaps TRBD1 (6 bases). The CDR3 loop spans 15 amino acids. V was pared by 0 bases and J by 8 bases, with 16 bases between. Germline V CDR1 and CDR2: MNHEY, SVGAGI. CDR3 bases: TGTGCCAGCAGTTACTCTTCGGCAGGGGCGTCCGGCTACACCTTC. Its protein product is CASSYSSAGASGYTF.

The J gene is TRBJ2-7, the V gene TRBV28, with D perhaps given as TRBD1 or TRBD2 (6 bases each). Trimming pared 5 bases from V and 2 bases from J, leaving 22 bases between. The CDR3 is 17 residues long. From germline, CDR1 is MDHEN and CDR2 SYDVKM. CDR3 sequence (DNA): TGTGCCAGCAGTGGCGCAGGGGCGGGGCTAGTGGCCTACGAGCAGTACTTC. This codes for CASSGAGAGLVAYEQYF.

The rearrangement joins TRBV6-1 to TRBJ1-5; D perhaps matches TRBD1 (6 bases). The length of the CDR3 is 16 residues. CDR1 is MNHNS, CDR2 SASEGT, per germline. Trimming pared 2 bases from V and 0 bases from J, leaving 11 bases between. DNA of the CDR3: TGTGCCAGCAGTGAATGGGGGGCGGGTAGCAATCAGCCCCAGCATTTT. Translated, it gives CASSEWGAGSNQPQHF.

In the case of this clone: Other DNA variants within this sample encode the same CDR3. The V call is TRBV7-9, the J call TRBJ2-5; D remains ambiguous. V gave up 3 bases and J gave up 1 base, with 3 bases separating them. CDR1 SEHNR and CDR2 FQNEAQ come from the germline V gene (reference sequence). This CDR3 spans 12 amino acids. CDR3 in DNA: TGTGCCAGCAGCTTTAGCCAAGAGACCCAGTACTTC. This translates into CASSFSQETQYF.

This clone was seen more than once but under ten times. The rearrangement uses TRBV15 and TRBJ2-7; 7 nucleotides match TRBD1. Germline trimming cut 2 bases from V and 2 bases from J; bases unmatched to any gene: 9. CDR1 and CDR2 (germline): LNHNV, YYDKDF (reference sequence). This CDR3 has 16 residues. DNA for the CDR3: TGTGCCACCAGCAGATATCAACCGGGACAGACCTACGAGCAGTACTTC. Encoded protein: CATSRYQPGQTYEQYF. The full variable domain, with the rest looked up from reference TRBV15 and TRBJ2-7, is DAMVIQNPRYQVTQFGKPVTLSCSQTLNHNVMYWYQQKSSQAPKLLFHYYDKDFNNEADTPDNFQSRRPNTSFCFLDIRSPGLGDTAMYLCATSRYQPGQTYEQYFGPGTRLTVT.

The genes are TRBV2 and TRBJ2-2; 7 bases match TRBD1. The CDR3 covers 15 residues. Germline CDR1 is SNHLY and CDR2 is FYNNEI. The V segment lost 4 bases and the J segment 8 bases; nucleotides outside the gene matches: 10. CDR3 DNA: TGTGCCAGCAGTGGGCAGTTTACAGGGGCGGGGGAGCTGTTTTTT. It translates to CASSGQFTGAGELFF.

V is TRBV6-5 and J is TRBJ2-1; TRBD1 is a possible D gene (6 bases). CDR1 and CDR2 (germline): MNHEY, SVGAGI. The CDR3 covers 15 residues. V lost 6 bases, J lost 4 bases, and 16 bases lay in between. CDR3 nucleotides: TGTGCCAGCAGGAACGCCGGGACACGGTACAATGAGCAGTTCTTC. It specifies CASRNAGTRYNEQFF.